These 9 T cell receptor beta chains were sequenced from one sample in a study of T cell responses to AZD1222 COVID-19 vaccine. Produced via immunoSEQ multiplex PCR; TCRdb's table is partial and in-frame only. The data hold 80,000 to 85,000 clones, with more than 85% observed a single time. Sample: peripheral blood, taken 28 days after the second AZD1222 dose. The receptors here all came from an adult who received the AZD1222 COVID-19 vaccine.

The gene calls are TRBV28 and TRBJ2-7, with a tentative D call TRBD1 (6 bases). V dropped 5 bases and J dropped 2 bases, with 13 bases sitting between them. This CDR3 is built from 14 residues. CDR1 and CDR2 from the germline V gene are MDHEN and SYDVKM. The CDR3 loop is CASSGGGSTYEQYF. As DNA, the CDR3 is TGTGCCAGCAGTGGGGGCGGGTCCACCTACGAGCAGTACTTC.

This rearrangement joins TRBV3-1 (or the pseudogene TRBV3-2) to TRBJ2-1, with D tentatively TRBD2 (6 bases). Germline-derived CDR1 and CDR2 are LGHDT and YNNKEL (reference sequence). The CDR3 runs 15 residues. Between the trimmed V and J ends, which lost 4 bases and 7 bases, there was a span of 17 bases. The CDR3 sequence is CASSPIYGGGNEQFF. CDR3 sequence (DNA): TGTGCCAGCAGCCCAATCTACGGGGGAGGAAATGAGCAGTTCTTC.

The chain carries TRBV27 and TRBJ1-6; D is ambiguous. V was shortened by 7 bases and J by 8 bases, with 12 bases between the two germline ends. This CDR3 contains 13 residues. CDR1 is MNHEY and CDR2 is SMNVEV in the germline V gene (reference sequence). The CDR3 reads CASTTKLHSPLHF. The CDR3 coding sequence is TGTGCCAGCACGACGAAACTTCATTCACCCCTCCACTTT.

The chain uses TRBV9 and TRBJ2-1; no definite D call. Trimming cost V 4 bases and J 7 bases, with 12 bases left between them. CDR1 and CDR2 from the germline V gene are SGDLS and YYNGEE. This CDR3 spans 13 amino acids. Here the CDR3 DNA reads TGTGCCAGCAGCCGACAAATCCTGAATGAGCAGTTCTTC. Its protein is CASSRQILNEQFF.

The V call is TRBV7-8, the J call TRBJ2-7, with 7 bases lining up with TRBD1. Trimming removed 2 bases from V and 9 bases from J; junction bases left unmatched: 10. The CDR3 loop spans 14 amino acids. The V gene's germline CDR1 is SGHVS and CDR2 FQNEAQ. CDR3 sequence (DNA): TGTGCCAGCAGCTTACAGGCCCTCCCAGGGGGGCAGTACTTC. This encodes CASSLQALPGGQYF.

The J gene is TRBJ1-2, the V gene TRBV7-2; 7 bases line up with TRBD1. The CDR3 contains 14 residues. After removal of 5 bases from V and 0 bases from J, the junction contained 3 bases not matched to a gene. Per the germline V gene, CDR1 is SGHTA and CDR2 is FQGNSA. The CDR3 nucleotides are TGTGCCAGCAGCCCAGGGGGGGCTAACTATGGCTACACCTTC. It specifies CASSPGGANYGYTF.

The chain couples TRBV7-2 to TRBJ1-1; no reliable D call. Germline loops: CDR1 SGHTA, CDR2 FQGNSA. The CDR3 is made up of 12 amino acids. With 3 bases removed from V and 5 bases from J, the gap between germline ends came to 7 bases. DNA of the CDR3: TGTGCCAGCAGCTTGCAGTATACTGAAGCTTTCTTT. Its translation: CASSLQYTEAFF.

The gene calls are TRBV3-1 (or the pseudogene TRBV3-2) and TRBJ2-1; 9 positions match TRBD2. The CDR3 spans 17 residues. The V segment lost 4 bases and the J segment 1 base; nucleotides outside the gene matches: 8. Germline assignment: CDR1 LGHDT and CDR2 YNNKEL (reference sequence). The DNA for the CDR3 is TGTGCCAGCAGCCCCGATTTAGCGGGAGCTTCCTACAATGAGCAGTTCTTC. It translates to CASSPDLAGASYNEQFF.

The CDR3 here is CASSEALRTTAGANVLTF. In DNA, the CDR3 is TGTGCCAGCAGTGAAGCGCTTCGGACAACCGCTGGGGCCAACGTCCTGACTTTC. The chain couples TRBV2 to TRBJ2-6; D may be TRBD1 (5 bases). Deletions cut 0 bases from V and 2 bases from J, with 14 bases between. Germline V gives CDR1 SNHLY, CDR2 FYNNEI. The CDR3 is 18 residues long.